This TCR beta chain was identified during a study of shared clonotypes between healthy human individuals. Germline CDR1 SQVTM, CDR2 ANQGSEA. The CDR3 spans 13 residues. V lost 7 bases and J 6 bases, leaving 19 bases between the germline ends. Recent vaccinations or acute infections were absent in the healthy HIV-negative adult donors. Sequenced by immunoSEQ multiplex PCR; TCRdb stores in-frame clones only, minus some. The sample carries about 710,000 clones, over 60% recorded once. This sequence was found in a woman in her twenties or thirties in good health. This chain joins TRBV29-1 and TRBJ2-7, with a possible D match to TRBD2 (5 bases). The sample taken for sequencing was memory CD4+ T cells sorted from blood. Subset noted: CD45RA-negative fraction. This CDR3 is CSGGVASSAEQYF. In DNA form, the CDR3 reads TGCAGCGGGGGAGTAGCCTCCTCAGCCGAGCAGTACTTC.